This entry features one T cell receptor beta chain sequence. The antigen is undetermined. This CDR3 contains 15 residues. Germline CDR1 and CDR2: LGHNA and YNFKEQ. V lost 1 base to trimming and J lost 5 bases, with 14 bases between them. The data are from a study of cytomegalovirus exposure and HLA in healthy donors. The study, taken as a whole, reports: A later analysis found common viral pathogens apparently linked to several of the most significant clusters. Specificity of a few CMV-associated chains for CMV antigens was verified in vitro. It was in a later analysis that TCR association rates were seen to vary by HLA locus, highest for DRB1 and lowest for HLA-C. High specificity and sensitivity for cytomegalovirus status were reported for the classifier.

Vbeta (60) and Jbeta (13) primers were used in the PCR. TCRdb keeps only in-frame clones here, not all; method: immunoSEQ multiplex PCR. Among approximately 52,000 clones listed, approximately 71% were seen once. The clonotype was recovered from a man aged 35 to 55 in good health and CMV-seropositive. The chain employs TRBV4-2 and TRBJ2-5, with D possibly matching TRBD2 (5 bases). Sequences were obtained from PBMCs. CDR3 protein: CASSQVLSGEETQYF. CDR3 sequence (DNA): TGTGCCAGCAGCCAAGTTTTATCTGGGGAGGAGACCCAGTACTTC.